This T cell receptor (beta chain) was documented in a study of T cell repertoires in cytomegalovirus infection. Findings of the study overall: CMV-specific TCR beta clonotypes restricted by HLA-C dominated the ex vivo response.

TCRdb itself ran the reads through MiXCR, one entry per CDR3 protein. Among 200,000 to 250,000 distinct CDR3 sequences listed, roughly an eighth were seen once. Regarding this clonotype: What it recognizes is unknown.

V gave up 5 bases and J gave up 11 bases, with 18 bases separating them. The CDR3 totals 13 residues. Germline CDR1 and CDR2: SGHNT and YENEEA. The sequenced material came from PBMCs. The J gene is TRBJ1-1, the V gene TRBV11-3, with D possibly matching TRBD1 (5 bases). This receptor was taken from a human donor in good health (CMV status not recorded). Some clones in this sample may be carry-over from other donors' samples. CDR3 coding DNA: TGTGCCAGCAGCCCGCTCGAGGGGCCGGAGGCTTTCTTT. This sequence encodes CASSPLEGPEAFF.